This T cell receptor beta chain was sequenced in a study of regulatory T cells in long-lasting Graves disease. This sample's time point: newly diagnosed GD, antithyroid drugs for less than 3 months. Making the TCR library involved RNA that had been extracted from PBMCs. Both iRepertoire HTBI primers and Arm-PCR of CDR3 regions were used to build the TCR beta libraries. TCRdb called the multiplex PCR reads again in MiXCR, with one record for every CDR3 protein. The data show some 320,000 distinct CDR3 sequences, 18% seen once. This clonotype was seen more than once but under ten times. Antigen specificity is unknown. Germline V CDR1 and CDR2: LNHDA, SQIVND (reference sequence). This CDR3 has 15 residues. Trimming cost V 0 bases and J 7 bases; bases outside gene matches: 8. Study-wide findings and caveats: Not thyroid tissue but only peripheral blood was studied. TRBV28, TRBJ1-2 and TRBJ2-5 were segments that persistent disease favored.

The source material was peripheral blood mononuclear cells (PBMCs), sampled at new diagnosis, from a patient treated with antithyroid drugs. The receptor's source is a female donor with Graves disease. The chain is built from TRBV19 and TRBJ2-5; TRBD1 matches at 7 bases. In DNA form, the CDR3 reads TGTGCCAGTAGTATAGATGAGAGGGGGCTTGGGACCCAGTACTTC. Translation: CASSIDERGLGTQYF.